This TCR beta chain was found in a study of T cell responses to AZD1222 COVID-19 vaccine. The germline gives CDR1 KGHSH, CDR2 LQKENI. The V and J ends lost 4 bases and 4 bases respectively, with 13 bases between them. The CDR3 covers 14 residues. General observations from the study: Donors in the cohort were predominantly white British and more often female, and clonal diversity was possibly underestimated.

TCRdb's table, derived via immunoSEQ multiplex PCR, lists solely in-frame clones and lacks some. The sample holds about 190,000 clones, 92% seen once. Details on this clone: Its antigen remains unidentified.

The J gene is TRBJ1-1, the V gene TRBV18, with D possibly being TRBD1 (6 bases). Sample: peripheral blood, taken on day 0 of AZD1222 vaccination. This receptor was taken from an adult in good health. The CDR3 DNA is TGTGCCAGCTCACAAAACAGGGAAACCACTGAAGCTTTCTTT. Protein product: CASSQNRETTEAFF.